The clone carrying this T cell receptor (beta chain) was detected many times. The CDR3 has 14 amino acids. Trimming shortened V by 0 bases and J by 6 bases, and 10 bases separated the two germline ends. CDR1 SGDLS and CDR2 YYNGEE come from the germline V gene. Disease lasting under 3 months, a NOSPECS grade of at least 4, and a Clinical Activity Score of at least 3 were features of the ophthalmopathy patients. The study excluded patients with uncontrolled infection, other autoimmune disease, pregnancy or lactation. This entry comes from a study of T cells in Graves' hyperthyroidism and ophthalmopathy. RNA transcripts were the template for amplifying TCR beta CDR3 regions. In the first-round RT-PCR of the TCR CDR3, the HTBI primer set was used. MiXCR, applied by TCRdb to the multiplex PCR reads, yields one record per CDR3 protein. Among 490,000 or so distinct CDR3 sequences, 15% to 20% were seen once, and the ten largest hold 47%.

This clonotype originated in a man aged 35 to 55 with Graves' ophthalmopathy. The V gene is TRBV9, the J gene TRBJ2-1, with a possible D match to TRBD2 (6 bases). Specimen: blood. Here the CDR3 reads CASSVGGDSNEQFF. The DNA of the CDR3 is TGTGCCAGCAGCGTAGGGGGGGACTCCAATGAGCAGTTCTTC.